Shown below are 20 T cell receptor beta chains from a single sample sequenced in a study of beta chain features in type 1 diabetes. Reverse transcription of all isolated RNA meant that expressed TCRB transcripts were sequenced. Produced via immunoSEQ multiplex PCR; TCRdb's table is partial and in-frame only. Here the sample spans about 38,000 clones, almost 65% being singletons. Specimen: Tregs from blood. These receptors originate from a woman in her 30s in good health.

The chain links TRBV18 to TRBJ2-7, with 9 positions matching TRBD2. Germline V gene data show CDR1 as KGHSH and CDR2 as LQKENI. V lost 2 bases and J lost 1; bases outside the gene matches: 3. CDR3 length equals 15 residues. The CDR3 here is CASSPILAGSYEQYF. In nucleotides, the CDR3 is TGTGCCAGCTCACCAATCCTAGCGGGGTCCTACGAGCAGTACTTC.

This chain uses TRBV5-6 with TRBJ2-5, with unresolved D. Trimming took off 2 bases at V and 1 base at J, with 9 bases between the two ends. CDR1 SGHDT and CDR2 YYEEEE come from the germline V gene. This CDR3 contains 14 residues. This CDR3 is CASSLVEIQETQYF. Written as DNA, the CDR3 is TGTGCCAGCAGCTTAGTGGAGATCCAAGAGACCCAGTACTTC.

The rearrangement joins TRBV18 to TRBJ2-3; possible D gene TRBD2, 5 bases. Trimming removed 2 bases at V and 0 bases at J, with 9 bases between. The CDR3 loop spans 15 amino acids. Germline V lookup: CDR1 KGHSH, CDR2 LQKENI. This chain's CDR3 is CASSPGGPSTDTQYF. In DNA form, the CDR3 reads TGTGCCAGCTCACCAGGCGGGCCGAGCACAGATACGCAGTATTTT.

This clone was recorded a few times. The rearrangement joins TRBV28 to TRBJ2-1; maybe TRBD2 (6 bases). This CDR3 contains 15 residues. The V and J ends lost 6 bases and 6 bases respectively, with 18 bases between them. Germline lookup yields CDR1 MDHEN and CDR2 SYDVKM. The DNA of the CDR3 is TGTGCCAGCAGATCCCCGGGAGCCGGACCCAATGAGCAGTTCTTC. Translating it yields CASRSPGAGPNEQFF.

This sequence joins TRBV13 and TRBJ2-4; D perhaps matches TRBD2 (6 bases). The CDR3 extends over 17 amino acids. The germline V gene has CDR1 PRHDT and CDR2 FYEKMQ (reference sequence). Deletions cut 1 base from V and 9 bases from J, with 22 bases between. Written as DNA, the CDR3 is TGTGCCAGCAGCTTAGTACGTGGGCAGGGCGGGAAGATCATTCAGTACTTC. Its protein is CASSLVRGQGGKIIQYF.

The CDR3 loop is CASSLAQGAGNEQFF. The CDR3 DNA follows: TGTGCCAGCAGCTTAGCGCAGGGGGCTGGCAATGAGCAGTTCTTC. The J gene is TRBJ2-1, the V gene TRBV7-2, with 8 bases matching TRBD1. Per germline, CDR1 SGHTA and CDR2 FQGNSA. The CDR3 has 15 residues. The junction had 4 bases not matched to a gene; V was cut back by 0 bases and J by 6 bases.

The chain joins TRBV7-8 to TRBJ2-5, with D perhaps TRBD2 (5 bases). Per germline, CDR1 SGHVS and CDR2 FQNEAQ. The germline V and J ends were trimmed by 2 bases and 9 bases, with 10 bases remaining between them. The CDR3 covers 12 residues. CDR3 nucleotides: TGTGCCAGCAGCTTAATTGTCGGGGCCCAGTACTTC. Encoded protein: CASSLIVGAQYF.

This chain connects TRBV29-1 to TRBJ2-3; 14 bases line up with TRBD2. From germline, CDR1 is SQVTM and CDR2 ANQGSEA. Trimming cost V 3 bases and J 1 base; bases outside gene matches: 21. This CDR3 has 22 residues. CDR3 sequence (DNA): TGCAGCGTTGATCCCGTTCCCCTCTCCGGGACTAGCGGGAGATCAGGCACAGATACGCAGTATTTT. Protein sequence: CSVDPVPLSGTSGRSGTDTQYF.

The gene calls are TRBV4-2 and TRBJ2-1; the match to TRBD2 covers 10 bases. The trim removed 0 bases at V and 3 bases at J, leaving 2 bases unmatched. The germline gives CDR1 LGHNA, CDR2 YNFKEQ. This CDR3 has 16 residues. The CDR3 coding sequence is TGTGCCAGCAGCCAAGAAAGACTAGCGGGCTACAATGAGCAGTTCTTC. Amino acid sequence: CASSQERLAGYNEQFF.

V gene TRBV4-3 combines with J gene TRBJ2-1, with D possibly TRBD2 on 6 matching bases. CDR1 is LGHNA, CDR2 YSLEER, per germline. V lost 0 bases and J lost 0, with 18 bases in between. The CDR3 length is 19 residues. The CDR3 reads CASSQDGWGGKSSYNEQFF. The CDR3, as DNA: TGCGCCAGCAGCCAAGATGGGTGGGGCGGGAAGAGCTCCTACAATGAGCAGTTCTTC.

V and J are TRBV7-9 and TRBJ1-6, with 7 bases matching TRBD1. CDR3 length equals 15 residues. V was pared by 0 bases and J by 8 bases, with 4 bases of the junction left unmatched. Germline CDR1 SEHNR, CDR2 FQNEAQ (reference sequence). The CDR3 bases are TGTGCCAGCAGCTTAGCGACAGGGAGTTATTCACCCCTCCACTTT. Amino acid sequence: CASSLATGSYSPLHF.

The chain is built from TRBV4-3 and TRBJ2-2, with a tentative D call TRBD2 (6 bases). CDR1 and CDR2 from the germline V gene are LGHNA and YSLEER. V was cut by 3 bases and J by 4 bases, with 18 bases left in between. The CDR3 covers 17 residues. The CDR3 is CASSQWDPGEGTGELFF. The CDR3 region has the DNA TGCGCCAGCAGCCAGTGGGACCCGGGAGAGGGCACCGGGGAGCTGTTTTTT.

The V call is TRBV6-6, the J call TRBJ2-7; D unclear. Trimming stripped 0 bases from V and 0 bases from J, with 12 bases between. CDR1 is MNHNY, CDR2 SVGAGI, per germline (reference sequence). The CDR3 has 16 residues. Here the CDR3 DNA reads TGTGCCAGCAGTTACTCGAATCCCTGGAGCTCCTACGAGCAGTACTTC. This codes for CASSYSNPWSSYEQYF.

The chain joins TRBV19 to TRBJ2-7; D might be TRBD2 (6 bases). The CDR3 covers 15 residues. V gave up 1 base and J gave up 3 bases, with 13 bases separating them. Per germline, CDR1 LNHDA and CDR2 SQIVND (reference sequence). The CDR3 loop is CASSIVAGKNYEQYF. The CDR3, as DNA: TGTGCCAGTAGTATAGTGGCGGGGAAAAACTACGAGCAGTACTTC. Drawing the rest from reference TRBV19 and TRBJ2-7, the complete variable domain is DGGITQSPKYLFRKEGQNVTLSCEQNLNHDAMYWYRQDPGQGLRLIYYSQIVNDFQKGDIAEGYSVSREKKESFPLTVTSAQKNPTAFYLCASSIVAGKNYEQYFGPGTRLTVT.

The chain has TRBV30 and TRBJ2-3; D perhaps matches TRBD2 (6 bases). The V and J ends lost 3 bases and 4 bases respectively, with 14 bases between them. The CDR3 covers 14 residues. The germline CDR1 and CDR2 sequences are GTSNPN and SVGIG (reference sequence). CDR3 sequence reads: CAWRGGSAADTQYF. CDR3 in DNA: TGTGCCTGGAGAGGAGGGTCGGCTGCAGATACGCAGTATTTT.

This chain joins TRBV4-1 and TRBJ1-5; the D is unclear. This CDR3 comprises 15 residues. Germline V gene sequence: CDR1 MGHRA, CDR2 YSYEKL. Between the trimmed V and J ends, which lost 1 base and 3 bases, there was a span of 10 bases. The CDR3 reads CASSQVSVVNQPQHF. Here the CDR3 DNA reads TGCGCCAGCAGCCAAGTATCGGTTGTCAATCAGCCCCAGCATTTT.

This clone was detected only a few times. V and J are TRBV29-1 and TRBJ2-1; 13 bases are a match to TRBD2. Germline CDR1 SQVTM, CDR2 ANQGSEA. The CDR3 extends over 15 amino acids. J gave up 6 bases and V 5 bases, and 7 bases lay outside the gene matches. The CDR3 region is CSVSQTSGRFNEQFF. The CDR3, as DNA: TGCAGCGTTTCACAGACTAGCGGGAGGTTCAATGAGCAGTTCTTC.

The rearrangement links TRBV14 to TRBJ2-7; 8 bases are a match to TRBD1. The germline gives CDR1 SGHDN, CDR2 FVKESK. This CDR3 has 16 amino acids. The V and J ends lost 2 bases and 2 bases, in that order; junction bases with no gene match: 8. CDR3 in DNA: TGTGCCAGCAGCCAATCAGGGGGCGTTTTGCCCTACGAGCAGTACTTC. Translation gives CASSQSGGVLPYEQYF.

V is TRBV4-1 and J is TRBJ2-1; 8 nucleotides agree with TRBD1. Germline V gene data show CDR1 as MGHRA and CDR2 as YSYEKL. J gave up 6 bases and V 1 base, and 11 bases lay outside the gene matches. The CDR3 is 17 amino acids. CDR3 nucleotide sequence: TGCGCCAGCAGCCAAGTTGGAGTCGGCAGGGGGCTCAATGAGCAGTTCTTC. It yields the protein CASSQVGVGRGLNEQFF.

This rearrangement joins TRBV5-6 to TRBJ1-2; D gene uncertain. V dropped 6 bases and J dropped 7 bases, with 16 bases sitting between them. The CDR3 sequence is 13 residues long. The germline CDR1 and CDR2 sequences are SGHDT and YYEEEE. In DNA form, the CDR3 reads TGTGCCAGCACCTATTCATGGTCAACTGGCTACACCTTC. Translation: CASTYSWSTGYTF.